Each of the 17 T cell receptor beta chains below was sequenced from the same sample in a study of CD8 T cells in Susac syndrome. With random hexamers, reverse transcription was performed on about 0.45 to 1 ug of RNA. TCRdb re-derived calls from the immunoSEQ multiplex PCR reads in MiXCR, one entry per CDR3 protein. The table lists 350,000 to 550,000 distinct CDR3 sequences, more than 70% of them singletons. Sequences were obtained from CD8+ T cells from PBMCs. All receptors derive from a human donor with multiple sclerosis.

This clonotype was observed a single time. CDR3 bases: TGTGCCAGCAGCGTAGTCCCAGCAACTGAAGCTTTCTTT. Its translation is CASSVVPATEAFF. J is TRBJ1-1 and V is TRBV9, with D unclear. The germline V gene encodes CDR1 SGDLS and CDR2 YYNGEE. The CDR3 is made up of 13 amino acids. V lost 0 bases, J lost 5 bases, and 8 bases lay in between.

The CDR3 spells CASSLAVGTPSGIQPQHF. The CDR3 DNA sequence: TGCGCCAGCAGCTTGGCCGTCGGGACCCCGAGCGGAATTCAGCCCCAGCATTTT. The chain employs TRBV5-1 and TRBJ1-5; D possibly corresponds to TRBD1 (5 bases). The CDR3 extends over 18 amino acids. Trimming took 0 bases from V and 6 from J, leaving 22 bases between them. Per germline, CDR1 SGHRS and CDR2 YFSETQ.

The chain uses TRBV23-1 and TRBJ2-2; D remains unclear. TRBV23-1 is assigned to the ORF class and has an uncertain function. The CDR3 is made up of 14 amino acids. V shed 7 bases and J shed 3 bases, with 12 bases lying between them. DNA for the CDR3: TGCGCCAGCACACCTTGGGTAGACACCGGGGAGCTGTTTTTT. Residues: CASTPWVDTGELFF.

V and J are TRBV3-1 and TRBJ1-1; no clear D gene. This CDR3 comprises 14 residues. Trimming pared 0 bases from V and 4 bases from J, leaving 9 bases between. The germline gives CDR1 LGHDT, CDR2 YNNKEL (reference sequence). The chain's CDR3 is CASSQDTGFTEAFF. The CDR3 DNA reads TGTGCCAGCAGCCAAGACACGGGTTTCACTGAAGCTTTCTTT.

This chain's CDR3 is CASRLRVTGTQYF. The CDR3 DNA sequence: TGTGCCAGCAGACTCAGAGTTACGGGGACCCAGTACTTC. V is TRBV11-2 and J is TRBJ2-5; D is ambiguous. Germline-derived CDR1 and CDR2 are SGHAT and FQNNGV. The CDR3 loop spans 13 amino acids. V was clipped by 6 bases and J by 7 bases, with 15 bases between them.

The J gene is TRBJ2-2, the V gene TRBV12-5, with a possible D match to TRBD2 (6 bases). The CDR3 extends over 16 amino acids. Trimming left V 1 base short and J 3 bases short, with 12 bases between. The V gene's germline CDR1 is LGHNT and CDR2 FRNRAP. CDR3 residues: CASGLDLGEDTGELFF. The CDR3 DNA sequence: TGTGCTAGTGGTTTGGATTTGGGGGAGGACACCGGGGAGCTGTTTTTT.

This chain connects TRBV7-9 to TRBJ2-3; TRBD2 agrees at 7 bases. Germline V gives CDR1 SEHNR, CDR2 FQNEAQ (reference sequence). V shed 5 bases, J shed 2 bases, and the junction held 13 bases outside the gene matches. The length of the CDR3 is 17 residues. CDR3 DNA: TGTGCCAGCAGCCCCCCCCCGATCGCGGGGGTCACAGATACGCAGTATTTT. Amino acid sequence: CASSPPPIAGVTDTQYF.

This chain uses TRBV12-3 or TRBV12-4 with TRBJ1-2; weak D call: TRBD1 (5 bases). The CDR3 covers 17 residues. With 2 bases removed from V and 8 bases from J, the gap between germline ends came to 24 bases. Here the CDR3 reads CASSLLCRCRGFRGYTF. Written as DNA, the CDR3 is TGTGCCAGCAGTTTATTATGCCGTTGTCGGGGGTTTAGAGGCTACACCTTC.

This chain connects TRBV7-6 to TRBJ2-2, with a possible D match to TRBD2 (5 bases). This CDR3 has 14 amino acids. The V end lost 3 bases, the J end lost 1 base, and 6 bases lay between the germline ends. Germline V gene sequence: CDR1 SGHVS, CDR2 FNYEAQ. Here the CDR3 DNA reads TGTGCCAGCAGCTTTGCGGGGAACACCGGGGAGCTGTTTTTT. Residues: CASSFAGNTGELFF.

This chain links TRBV5-1 with TRBJ2-7, with D possibly being TRBD2 (6 bases). From germline, CDR1 is SGHRS and CDR2 YFSETQ. This CDR3 is 16 amino acids long. The V and J ends lost 0 bases and 2 bases respectively, with 15 bases between them. Here the CDR3 DNA reads TGCGCCAGCAGCTTGGGGGTAACTAGCAGACCCTACGAGCAGTACTTC. This sequence encodes CASSLGVTSRPYEQYF.

The rearrangement uses TRBV3-1 and TRBJ2-7; maybe TRBD2 (6 bases). The V gene lost 3 bases and the J gene lost 0 bases, with 12 bases spanning the gap. Germline values: CDR1 LGHDT, CDR2 YNNKEL (reference sequence). The CDR3 loop spans 15 amino acids. The CDR3 DNA sequence: TGTGCCAGCAGCCAGAAAGGAGGGCCCTCCTACGAGCAGTACTTC. It codes for CASSQKGGPSYEQYF.

V is TRBV25-1 and J is TRBJ1-4, with TRBD1 matching 8 bases. Germline V gene sequence: CDR1 MGHDK, CDR2 SYGVNS. The CDR3 is made up of 14 amino acids. V was clipped by 6 bases and J by 7 bases; unmatched bases: 7. CDR3: CASSLTGEVEKLFF. CDR3 sequence (DNA): TGTGCCAGCAGCTTGACAGGGGAGGTTGAAAAACTGTTTTTT.

This clonotype has just one count. The chain is built from TRBV19 and TRBJ1-1; D possibly corresponds to TRBD1 (5 bases). V was shortened by 5 bases and J by 2 bases, with 15 bases between the two germline ends. Germline CDR1 and CDR2: LNHDA and SQIVND (reference sequence). The CDR3 has 15 amino acids. DNA of the CDR3: TGTGCCAGTAGTTCCCTCTCCGGGGGAAACACTGAAGCTTTCTTT. It encodes CASSSLSGGNTEAFF.

CDR3 coding DNA: TGTGCCAGCAGCTTAGTCACAGGGCGCTTAACCTACGAGCAGTACTTC. It is translated as CASSLVTGRLTYEQYF. The chain joins TRBV7-9 to TRBJ2-7, with D possibly TRBD1 on 6 matching bases. Germline values: CDR1 SEHNR, CDR2 FQNEAQ (reference sequence). The CDR3 is 16 amino acids. The ends were cut back, 1 base at V and 2 bases at J, with 15 bases in the middle.

The gene calls are TRBV6-1 and TRBJ2-3; 7 nucleotides agree with TRBD2. Germline values: CDR1 MNHNS, CDR2 SASEGT. The junction had 6 bases not matched to a gene; V was cut back by 2 bases and J by 4 bases. This CDR3 spans 15 amino acids. CDR3 sequence: CASSEYGGRSDTQYF. The CDR3 region has the DNA TGTGCCAGCAGTGAATATGGCGGGAGATCAGATACGCAGTATTTT.

V is TRBV2 and J is TRBJ2-7; D may be TRBD1 (5 bases). CDR3 length equals 12 residues. Trimming took 3 bases from V and 2 from J, leaving 5 bases between them. Germline V gives CDR1 SNHLY, CDR2 FYNNEI. CDR3 nucleotides: TGTGCCAGCAGTGACAGGGCCTACGAGCAGTACTTC. Amino acids: CASSDRAYEQYF.

The genes are TRBV2 and TRBJ2-6; D not certain. The CDR3 extends over 14 amino acids. Germline loops: CDR1 SNHLY, CDR2 FYNNEI. V was pared by 3 bases and J by 0 bases, with 3 bases between. The DNA for the CDR3 is TGTGCCAGCAGTGACGTCTCTGGGGCCAACGTCCTGACTTTC. Encoded protein: CASSDVSGANVLTF.